Following are 8 T cell receptor beta chains from one sample sequenced in a study of PD-L1 blockade in urothelial cancer. The assay was immunoSEQ multiplex PCR, and TCRdb's table has in-frame clones only and misses some. The sample yields around 92,000 clones, 70% to 90% seen once. Time point denoted: pretreatment peripheral blood. The starting material was PBMCs, obtained around atezolizumab (anti-PD-L1) treatment. These receptors came from a woman aged 80 or older with urothelial cancer.

This sequence joins TRBV14 and TRBJ2-7; TRBD2 aligns across 8 bases. The CDR3 is made up of 21 amino acids. Germline CDR1 reads SGHDN; CDR2 reads FVKESK. V shed 3 bases, J shed 4 bases, and the junction held 26 bases outside the gene matches. CDR3 in amino acids: CASSHRPGGVVSGTGPYEQYF. The CDR3 DNA follows: TGTGCCAGCAGCCACCGCCCGGGGGGGGTTGTGAGCGGGACTGGACCTTACGAGCAGTACTTC.

The V call is TRBV5-4, the J call TRBJ2-7, with a weak D call TRBD2 (7 bases). The CDR3 has 15 amino acids. The germline V gene has CDR1 SGHNT and CDR2 YYREEE (reference sequence). Trimming removed 3 bases from V and 0 bases from J, with 13 bases in between. The CDR3: CASSWGGQASYEQYF. As DNA, the CDR3 is TGTGCCAGCAGCTGGGGGGGGCAGGCCTCCTACGAGCAGTACTTC.

The CDR3 is CASAASYEQYF. CDR3 DNA sequence: TGTGCCAGCGCGGCTTCCTACGAGCAGTACTTC. The gene calls are TRBV2 and TRBJ2-7, with D uncertain. The CDR3 sequence is 11 residues long. V dropped 8 bases and J dropped 1 base, with 6 bases sitting between them. The germline V gene encodes CDR1 SNHLY and CDR2 FYNNEI.

The V and J genes are TRBV30 and TRBJ2-2, with a tentative D call TRBD2 (7 bases). CDR3 length: 13 amino acids. V lost 3 bases, J lost 6 bases, and 11 bases lay in between. Germline V gene data show CDR1 as GTSNPN and CDR2 as SVGIG (reference sequence). CDR3 bases: TGTGCCTGGAGACAGGGAGGGGCCGGGGAGCTGTTTTTT. Translated: CAWRQGGAGELFF.

This rearrangement joins TRBV2 to TRBJ2-2, with D unclear. The CDR3 is 13 amino acids. CDR1 SNHLY and CDR2 FYNNEI come from the germline V gene. Trimming cost V 7 bases and J 1 base, with 7 bases left between them. The CDR3 coding sequence is TGTGCCAGCACTGCAGGGAACACCGGGGAGCTGTTTTTT. Translating gives CASTAGNTGELFF.

This clone was counted once. V gene TRBV7-8 combines with J gene TRBJ2-7; the match to TRBD2 covers 7 bases. The CDR3 extends over 15 amino acids. The V gene end was trimmed by 2 bases and the J gene end by 4 bases; junction bases not matched to a gene: 8. Germline V gives CDR1 SGHVS, CDR2 FQNEAQ. The CDR3 here is CASSLIRTSSYEQYF. DNA for the CDR3: TGTGCCAGCAGCTTAATCAGGACTAGTAGTTACGAGCAGTACTTC. The full variable domain, with the rest looked up from reference TRBV7-8 and TRBJ2-7, is GAGVSQSPRYKVAKRGQDVALRCDPISGHVSLFWYQQALGQGPEFLTYFQNEAQLDKSGLPSDRFFAERPEGSVSTLKIQRTQQEDSAVYLCASSLIRTSSYEQYFGPGTRLTVT.

The chain recombines TRBV29-1 with TRBJ2-2; D remains unclear. Germline V lookup: CDR1 SQVTM, CDR2 ANQGSEA. CDR3 length: 11 residues. V gave up 6 bases and J gave up 0 bases, with 2 bases separating them. The CDR3, as DNA: TGCAGCGTCGCGAACACCGGGGAGCTGTTTTTT. This codes for CSVANTGELFF.

The chain couples TRBV27 to TRBJ1-2; 8 nucleotides line up with TRBD1. V lost 5 bases to trimming and J lost 2 bases; unmatched junction nucleotides: 4. CDR1 is MNHEY and CDR2 is SMNVEV in the germline V gene (reference sequence). The CDR3 runs to 14 residues. The CDR3 DNA reads as TGTGCCAGCAGTGTCCAGGGGGCAAACTATGGCTACACCTTC. Translated, it gives CASSVQGANYGYTF.